This TCR beta chain stems from a study of cytomegalovirus exposure and HLA in healthy donors. The PCR made use of 60 Vbeta and 13 Jbeta primers. Some clones are missing from TCRdb's copy, which holds only in-frame ones; the method was immunoSEQ multiplex PCR. There are 150,000 to 200,000 clones in the sample; about 76% occur only once, and about 1.6% lies in the top ten. CDR3 size: 17 residues. The V segment lost 3 bases and the J segment 2 bases; nucleotides outside the gene matches: 8. Germline CDR1 is SEHNR and CDR2 is FQNEAQ (reference sequence). The sample consisted of PBMCs. This sequence originates from a woman aged 50 to 60 in good health and CMV-seronegative. The V and J genes are TRBV7-9 and TRBJ2-2, with TRBD1 matching 8 bases. CDR3 nucleotide sequence: TGTGCCAGCAGCTTTGAGACAGGGGCGTTTAACACCGGGGAGCTGTTTTTT. Encoded protein: CASSFETGAFNTGELFF.